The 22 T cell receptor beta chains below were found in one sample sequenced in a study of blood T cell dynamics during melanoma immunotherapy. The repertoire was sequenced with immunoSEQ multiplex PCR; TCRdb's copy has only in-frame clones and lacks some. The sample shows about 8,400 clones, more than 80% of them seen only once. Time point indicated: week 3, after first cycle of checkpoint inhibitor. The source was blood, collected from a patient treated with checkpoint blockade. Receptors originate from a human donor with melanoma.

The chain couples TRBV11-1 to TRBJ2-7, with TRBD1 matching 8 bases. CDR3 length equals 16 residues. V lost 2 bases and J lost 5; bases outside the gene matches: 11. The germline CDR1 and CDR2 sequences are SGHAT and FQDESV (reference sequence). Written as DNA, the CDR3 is TGTGCCAGCAGCTTAAACGGGGCAGGGGGCAGCGACGAGCAGTACTTC. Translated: CASSLNGAGGSDEQYF.

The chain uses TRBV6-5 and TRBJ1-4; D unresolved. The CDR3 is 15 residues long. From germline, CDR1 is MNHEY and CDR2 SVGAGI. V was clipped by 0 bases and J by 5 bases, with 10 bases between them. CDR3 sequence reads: CASSYSLDLNEKLFF. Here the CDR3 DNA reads TGTGCCAGCAGTTACTCGTTGGACCTAAATGAAAAACTGTTTTTT.

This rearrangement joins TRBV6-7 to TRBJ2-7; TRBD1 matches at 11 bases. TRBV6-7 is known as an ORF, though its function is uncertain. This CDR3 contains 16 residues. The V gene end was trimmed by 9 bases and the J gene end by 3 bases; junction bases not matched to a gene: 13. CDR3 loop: CASNGESGTGGYEQYF. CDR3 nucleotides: TGTGCCAGTAACGGGGAGTCCGGGACAGGGGGCTACGAGCAGTACTTC.

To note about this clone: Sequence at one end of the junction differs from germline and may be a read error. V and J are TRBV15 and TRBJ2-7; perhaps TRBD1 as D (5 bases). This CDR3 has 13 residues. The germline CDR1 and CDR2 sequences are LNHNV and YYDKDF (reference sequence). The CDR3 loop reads CATSRGGLRVLNF. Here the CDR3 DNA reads TGTGCCACCAGCAGAGGGGGCCTGCGAGTTTTGAACTTC.

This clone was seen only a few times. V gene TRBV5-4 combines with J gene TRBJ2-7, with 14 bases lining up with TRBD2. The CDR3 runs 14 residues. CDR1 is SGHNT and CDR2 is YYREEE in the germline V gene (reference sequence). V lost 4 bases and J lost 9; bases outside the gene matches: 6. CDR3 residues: CASSLGLAGVRQYF. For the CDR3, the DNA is TGTGCCAGCAGCCTGGGACTAGCGGGAGTAAGGCAGTACTTC.

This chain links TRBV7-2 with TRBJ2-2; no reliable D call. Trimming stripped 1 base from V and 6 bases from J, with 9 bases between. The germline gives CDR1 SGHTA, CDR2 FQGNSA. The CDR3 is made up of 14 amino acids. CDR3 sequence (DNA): TGTGCCAGCAGCTTAGGACGGCCCGCCGGGGAGCTGTTTTTT. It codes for CASSLGRPAGELFF.

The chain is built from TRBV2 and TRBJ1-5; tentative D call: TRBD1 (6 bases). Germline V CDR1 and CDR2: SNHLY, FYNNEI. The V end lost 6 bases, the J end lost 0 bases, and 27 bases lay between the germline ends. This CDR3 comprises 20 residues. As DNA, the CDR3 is TGTGCCAGCAGGAAGGGGTTGTTTTCACAGGGCCCTCATAGCAATCAGCCCCAGCATTTT. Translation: CASRKGLFSQGPHSNQPQHF.

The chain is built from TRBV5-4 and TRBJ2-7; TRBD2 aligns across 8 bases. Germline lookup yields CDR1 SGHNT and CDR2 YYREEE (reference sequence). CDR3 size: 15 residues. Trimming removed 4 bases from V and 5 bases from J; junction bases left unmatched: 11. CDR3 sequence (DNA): TGTGCCAGCAGCCTCAGGGGACTAGTCCCCCACGAGCAGTACTTC. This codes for CASSLRGLVPHEQYF.

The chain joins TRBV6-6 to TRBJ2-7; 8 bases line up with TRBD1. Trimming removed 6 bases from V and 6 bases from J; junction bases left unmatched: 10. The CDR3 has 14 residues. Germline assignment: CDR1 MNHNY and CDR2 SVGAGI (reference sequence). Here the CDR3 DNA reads TGTGCCAGCAGGCCGGGACAGGCGTTAAGCGAGCAGTACTTC. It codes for CASRPGQALSEQYF.

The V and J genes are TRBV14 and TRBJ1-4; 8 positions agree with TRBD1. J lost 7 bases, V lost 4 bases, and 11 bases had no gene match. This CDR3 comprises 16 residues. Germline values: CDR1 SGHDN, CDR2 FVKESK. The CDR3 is CASSRETRGRGEKLFF. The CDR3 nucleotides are TGTGCCAGCAGCCGAGAGACCAGGGGGCGAGGTGAAAAACTGTTTTTT.

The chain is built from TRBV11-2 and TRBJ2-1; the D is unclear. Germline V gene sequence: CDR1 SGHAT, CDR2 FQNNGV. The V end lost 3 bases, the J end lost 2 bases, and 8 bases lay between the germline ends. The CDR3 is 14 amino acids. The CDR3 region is CASSLARTYNEQFF. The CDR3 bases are TGTGCCAGCAGCTTGGCTCGCACCTACAATGAGCAGTTCTTC.

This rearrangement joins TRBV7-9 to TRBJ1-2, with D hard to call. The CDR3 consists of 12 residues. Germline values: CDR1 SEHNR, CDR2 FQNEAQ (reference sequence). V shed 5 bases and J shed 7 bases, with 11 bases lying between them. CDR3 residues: CASSPVPLGYTF. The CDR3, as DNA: TGTGCCAGCAGCCCGGTCCCGCTTGGCTACACCTTC. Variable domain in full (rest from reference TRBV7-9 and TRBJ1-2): DTGVSQNPRHKITKRGQNVTFRCDPISEHNRLYWYRQTLGQGPEFLTYFQNEAQLEKSRLLSDRFSAERPKGSFSTLEIQRTEQGDSAMYLCASSPVPLGYTFGSGTRLTVV.

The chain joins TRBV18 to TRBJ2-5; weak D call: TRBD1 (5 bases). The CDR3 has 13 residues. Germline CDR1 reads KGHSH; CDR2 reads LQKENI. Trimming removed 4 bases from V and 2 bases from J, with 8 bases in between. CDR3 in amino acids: CASSLQGQETQYF. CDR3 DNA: TGTGCCAGCTCACTCCAGGGTCAAGAGACCCAGTACTTC.

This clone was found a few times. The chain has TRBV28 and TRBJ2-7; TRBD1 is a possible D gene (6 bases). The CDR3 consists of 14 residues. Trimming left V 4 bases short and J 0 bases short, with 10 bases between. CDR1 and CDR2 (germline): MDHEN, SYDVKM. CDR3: CASSSQGSSYEQYF. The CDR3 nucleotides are TGTGCCAGCAGTTCACAGGGAAGCTCCTACGAGCAGTACTTC.

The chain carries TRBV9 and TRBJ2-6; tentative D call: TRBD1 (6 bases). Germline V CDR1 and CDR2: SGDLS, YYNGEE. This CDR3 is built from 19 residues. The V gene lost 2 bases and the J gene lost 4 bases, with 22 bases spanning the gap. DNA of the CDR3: TGTGCCAGCAGCGTGGGGGCTAGGTACCAGGCTGCGGGGGCCAACGTCCTGACTTTC. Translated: CASSVGARYQAAGANVLTF.

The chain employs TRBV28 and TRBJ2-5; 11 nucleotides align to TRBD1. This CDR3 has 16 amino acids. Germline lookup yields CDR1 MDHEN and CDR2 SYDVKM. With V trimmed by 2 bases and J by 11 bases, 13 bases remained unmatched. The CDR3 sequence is CASSLTGQGGRVEQYF. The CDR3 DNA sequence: TGTGCCAGCAGTTTAACGGGACAGGGGGGGCGTGTGGAGCAGTACTTC.

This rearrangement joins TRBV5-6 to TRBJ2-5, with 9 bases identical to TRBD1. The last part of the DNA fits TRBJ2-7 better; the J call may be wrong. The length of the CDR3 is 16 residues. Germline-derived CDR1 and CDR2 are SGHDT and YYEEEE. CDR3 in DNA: TGTGCCAGCAGCTTTCTCGGGACAGGGAATAATTACGAGCAGTACTTC. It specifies CASSFLGTGNNYEQYF.

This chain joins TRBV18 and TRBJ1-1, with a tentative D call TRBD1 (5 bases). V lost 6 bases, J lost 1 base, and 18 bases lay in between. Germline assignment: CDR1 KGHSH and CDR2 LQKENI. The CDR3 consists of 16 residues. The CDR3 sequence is CASSPGAGPKNTEAFF. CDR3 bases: TGTGCCAGCTCCCCCGGGGCAGGCCCAAAGAACACTGAAGCTTTCTTT.

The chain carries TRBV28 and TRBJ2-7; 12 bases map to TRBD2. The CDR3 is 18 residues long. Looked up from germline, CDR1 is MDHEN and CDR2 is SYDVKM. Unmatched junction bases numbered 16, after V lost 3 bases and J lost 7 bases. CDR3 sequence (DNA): TGTGCCAGCAGTTTTTGGCTAGCGGGAGGGCAAGGGCGGTCGGAGCAGTACTTC. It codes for CASSFWLAGGQGRSEQYF.

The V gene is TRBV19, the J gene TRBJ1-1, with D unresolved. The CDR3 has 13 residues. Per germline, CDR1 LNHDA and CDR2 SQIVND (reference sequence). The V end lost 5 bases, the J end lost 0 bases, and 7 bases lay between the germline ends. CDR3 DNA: TGTGCCAGTAGTGTGACACTGAACACTGAAGCTTTCTTT. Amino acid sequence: CASSVTLNTEAFF.

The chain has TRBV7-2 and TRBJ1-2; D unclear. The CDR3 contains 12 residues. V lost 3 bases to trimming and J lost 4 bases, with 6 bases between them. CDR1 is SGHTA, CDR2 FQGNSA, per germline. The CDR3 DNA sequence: TGTGCCAGCAGCTTGGGAGGCTATGGCTACACCTTC. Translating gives CASSLGGYGYTF.

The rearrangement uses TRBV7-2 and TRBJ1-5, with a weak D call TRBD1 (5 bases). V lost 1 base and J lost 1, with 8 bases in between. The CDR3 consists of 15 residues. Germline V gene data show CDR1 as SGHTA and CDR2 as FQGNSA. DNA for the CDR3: TGTGCCAGCAGCTTAGTATCAGGGAGCAATCAGCCCCAGCATTTT. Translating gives CASSLVSGSNQPQHF. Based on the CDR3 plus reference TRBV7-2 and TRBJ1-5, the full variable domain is GAGVSQSPSNKVTEKGKDVELRCDPISGHTALYWYRQSLGQGLEFLIYFQGNSAPDKSGLPSDRFSAERTGGSVSTLTIQRTQQEDSAVYLCASSLVSGSNQPQHFGDGTRLSIL.